The rows below give T cell receptor beta chains drawn from one sample of a study of cytomegalovirus exposure and HLA in healthy donors. TCRdb keeps only in-frame clones here, not all; method: immunoSEQ multiplex PCR. The sample holds about 150,000 clones, roughly 70% seen once. Material: PBMCs. The receptors stem from a man aged 25-45 years in good health and CMV-seronegative. CDR3s include the opening cysteine and the closing phenylalanine or tryptophan. Fields, in order: V gene, J gene, CDR3 protein.

>TRBV29-1|TRBJ2-5
CSAGRDGDQETQYF
>TRBV5-1|TRBJ1-1
CASSLGGEPNTEAFF
>TRBV5-1|TRBJ2-1
CASSLLSRGTDEQFF
>TRBV4-1|TRBJ2-5
CASSHPGDIETQYF
>TRBV11-3|TRBJ2-6
CASSQGRTGANVLTF
>TRBV6-6|TRBJ1-2
CASSFPGASSGYTF
>TRBV5-4|TRBJ2-1
CASSLGGGASGTYNEQFF
>TRBV19|TRBJ1-5
CASSTGTGDNQPQHF
>TRBV11-1|TRBJ2-7
CASSFRLARTYEQYF
>TRBV5-4|TRBJ2-5
CASSLAGGMGETQYF
>TRBV9|TRBJ1-4
CASSVRGGVGDEKLFF
>TRBV7-7|TRBJ2-5
CASSRGQGSSETQYF
>TRBV10-3|TRBJ2-3
CAISEVSAGVGKDTQYF
>TRBV19|TRBJ1-6
CASSMMVQYNSPLHF
>TRBV5-1|TRBJ1-1
CASSLMDSTEAFF
>TRBV5-4|TRBJ1-1
CASSAGQSNTEAFF